Presented here are 22 T cell receptor beta chains from one specimen sequenced in a study of blood T cell repertoires in COVID-19. The assay was immunoSEQ multiplex PCR, and TCRdb's table has in-frame clones only and misses some. The sample yields under 45,000 clones, roughly 87% seen once. Specimen: peripheral blood. These receptor sequences come from a woman of 80 years or more in a cohort sampled during active or convalescent COVID-19.

The count of this clone is one. The chain is built from TRBV5-1 and TRBJ2-3; 8 bases align to TRBD1. The CDR3 length is 18 residues. Trimming removed 0 bases from V and 0 bases from J; junction bases left unmatched: 9. Germline CDR1 reads SGHRS; CDR2 reads YFSETQ. This CDR3 reads CASSLGQGATLSTDTQYF. The CDR3, as DNA: TGCGCCAGCAGCTTGGGGCAGGGGGCTACGTTGAGCACAGATACGCAGTATTTT. Drawing the rest from reference TRBV5-1 and TRBJ2-3, the complete variable domain is KAGVTQTPRYLIKTRGQQVTLSCSPISGHRSVSWYQQTPGQGLQFLFEYFSETQRNKGNFPGRFSGRQFSNSRSEMNVSTLELGDSALYLCASSLGQGATLSTDTQYFGPGTRLTVL.

The chain uses TRBV9 and TRBJ1-3; D unresolved. V was cut by 4 bases and J by 4 bases, with 9 bases left in between. Germline V gene sequence: CDR1 SGDLS, CDR2 YYNGEE. The CDR3 is 13 residues long. The CDR3 bases are TGTGCCAGCAGCCCCCCTGGCGGAAACACCATATATTTT. Protein sequence: CASSPPGGNTIYF.

V is TRBV7-2 and J is TRBJ1-1; D gene ambiguous. This CDR3 comprises 15 residues. CDR1 and CDR2 (germline): SGHTA, FQGNSA. Trimming pared 1 base from V and 4 bases from J, leaving 13 bases between. The CDR3 DNA follows: TGTGCCAGCAGCTTAGTAAGCAGCGGCGGCACTGAAGCTTTCTTT. Translating gives CASSLVSSGGTEAFF.

The chain is built from TRBV24-1 and TRBJ2-7; TRBD1 might be the D (6 bases). The CDR3 runs 13 residues. The germline gives CDR1 KGHDR, CDR2 SFDVKD. V was pared by 5 bases and J by 3 bases, with 10 bases between. The CDR3 DNA reads TGTGCCACCAGTGTCGGGGACAACTACGAGCAGTACTTC. Protein: CATSVGDNYEQYF.

The chain links TRBV6-5 to TRBJ1-3; D unresolved. V gave up 7 bases and J gave up 0 bases, with 10 bases separating them. CDR1 is MNHEY and CDR2 is SVGAGI in the germline V gene. The CDR3 has 14 amino acids. In DNA, the CDR3 is TGTGCCAGCAAGGCAGACTTCTCTGGAAACACCATATATTTT. Its protein is CASKADFSGNTIYF.

The rearrangement uses TRBV4-3 and TRBJ2-5, with D possibly TRBD2 on 6 matching bases. Germline loops: CDR1 LGHNA, CDR2 YSLEER. Between the trimmed V and J ends, which lost 1 base and 5 bases, there was a span of 14 bases. This CDR3 spans 15 amino acids. The CDR3 region has the DNA TGCGCCAGCAGCCAAGGTCCCCGGGAGTACGAGACCCAGTACTTC. This sequence encodes CASSQGPREYETQYF.

This clone was observed a handful of times. The J gene is TRBJ2-5, the V gene TRBV27; 9 positions agree with TRBD1. The CDR3 runs 12 residues. The germline CDR1 and CDR2 sequences are MNHEY and SMNVEV (reference sequence). V trimming: 8 bases; J trimming: 4 bases; junction bases outside the gene matches: 2. The CDR3, as DNA: TGTGCCAGCGGGACAGGGAGAGAGACCCAGTACTTC. It encodes CASGTGRETQYF.

J is TRBJ2-3 and V is TRBV5-1, with D perhaps matching TRBD2 (5 bases). CDR1 SGHRS and CDR2 YFSETQ come from the germline V gene. V was trimmed by 3 bases and J by 5 bases, leaving 7 bases between them. This CDR3 is built from 12 residues. CDR3 loop: CASSSLGDTQYF. The CDR3 DNA reads as TGCGCCAGCAGCTCACTAGGAGATACGCAGTATTTT.

This clone was detected once. The chain uses TRBV5-5 and TRBJ2-1; no clear D. Germline V gene data show CDR1 as SGHKS and CDR2 as YYEKEE (reference sequence). This CDR3 has 15 residues. Trimming cost V 0 bases and J 7 bases, with 14 bases left between them. The CDR3 region has the DNA TGTGCCAGCAGCTTGGCGTCTAGTGGGTTGAATGAGCAGTTCTTC. Protein product: CASSLASSGLNEQFF.

The chain combines TRBV30 with TRBJ2-5, with D unclear. With 3 bases removed from V and 0 bases from J, the gap between germline ends came to 5 bases. The CDR3 totals 12 residues. Germline CDR1 GTSNPN, CDR2 SVGIG (reference sequence). The CDR3 reads CAWRTDQETQYF. The CDR3 DNA sequence: TGTGCCTGGAGAACGGACCAAGAGACCCAGTACTTC.

This clone has a single count. This chain links TRBV5-8 with TRBJ2-2; D may be TRBD2 (5 bases). Trimming removed 4 bases at V and 0 bases at J, with 10 bases between. This CDR3 spans 15 amino acids. The germline V gene has CDR1 SGHTS and CDR2 YDEGEE. CDR3 protein: CASSPQRPNTGELFF. The CDR3 DNA is TGTGCCAGCAGCCCCCAGCGGCCGAACACCGGGGAGCTGTTTTTT.

This clone was seen a single time. V usage is TRBV2 and J usage is TRBJ2-7; perhaps TRBD1 as D (6 bases). V shed 8 bases and J shed 6 bases, with 14 bases lying between them. The CDR3 length is 12 residues. The germline V gene encodes CDR1 SNHLY and CDR2 FYNNEI. The CDR3 here is CASGRQVGEQYF. The CDR3 nucleotides read TGTGCCAGCGGAAGACAGGTCGGCGAGCAGTACTTC.

V is TRBV5-1 and J is TRBJ2-7; 8 nucleotides align to TRBD2. Trimming at V came to 0 bases and at J to 5 bases, leaving 4 bases not matched to a gene. This CDR3 has 14 residues. Germline CDR1 and CDR2: SGHRS and YFSETQ. DNA for the CDR3: TGCGCCAGCAGCTTGGAAGGGCGGGGGGACGAGCAGTACTTC. Translation gives CASSLEGRGDEQYF.

The chain carries TRBV7-2 and TRBJ2-5; no reliable D call. This CDR3 has 14 residues. Trimming pared 1 base from V and 6 bases from J, leaving 12 bases between. The germline CDR1 and CDR2 sequences are SGHTA and FQGNSA. CDR3 residues: CASSLGGSMQTQYF. The DNA for the CDR3 is TGTGCCAGCAGCTTAGGCGGAAGTATGCAGACCCAGTACTTC. The full variable domain, its missing parts supplied by reference TRBV7-2 and TRBJ2-5, is GAGVSQSPSNKVTEKGKDVELRCDPISGHTALYWYRQSLGQGLEFLIYFQGNSAPDKSGLPSDRFSAERTGGSVSTLTIQRTQQEDSAVYLCASSLGGSMQTQYFGPGTRLLVL.

The J gene is TRBJ2-7, the V gene TRBV6-5; 11 bases match TRBD2. This CDR3 spans 16 amino acids. Germline CDR1 MNHEY, CDR2 SVGAGI. V was pared by 0 bases and J by 0 bases, with 1 base of the junction left unmatched. The chain's CDR3 is CASSYSTSGVSYEQYF. CDR3 nucleotide sequence: TGTGCCAGCAGTTACTCGACTAGCGGGGTCTCCTACGAGCAGTACTTC.

V gene TRBV2 combines with J gene TRBJ2-7; 8 nucleotides line up with TRBD1. The CDR3 sequence is 13 residues long. CDR1 and CDR2 (germline): SNHLY, FYNNEI. The junction had 9 bases not matched to a gene; V was cut back by 10 bases and J by 4 bases. The CDR3 loop reads CATLNRGSYEQYF. Written as DNA, the CDR3 is TGTGCCACCCTAAACAGGGGGTCTTACGAGCAGTACTTC.

This chain links TRBV5-8 with TRBJ1-1; D remains unclear. The ends were cut back, 6 bases at V and 1 base at J, with 16 bases in the middle. The length of the CDR3 is 15 residues. Germline CDR1 and CDR2: SGHTS and YDEGEE. This CDR3 is CASKRGGTTNTEAFF. In DNA, the CDR3 is TGTGCCAGCAAACGCGGTGGCACTACGAACACTGAAGCTTTCTTT.

The chain has TRBV9 and TRBJ1-2; possibly TRBD1 for D (5 bases). Trimming shortened V by 0 bases and J by 4 bases, and 10 bases separated the two germline ends. CDR3 length: 14 residues. CDR1 is SGDLS, CDR2 YYNGEE, per germline. The CDR3 DNA reads TGTGCCAGCAGCGTAGAGGTTGGGGCCTATGGCTACACCTTC. It yields the protein CASSVEVGAYGYTF.

The chain is built from TRBV4-3 and TRBJ2-3, with D unresolved. This CDR3 comprises 13 residues. With 2 bases removed from V and 5 bases from J, the gap between germline ends came to 8 bases. Germline lookup yields CDR1 LGHNA and CDR2 YSLEER. In DNA form, the CDR3 reads TGCGCCAGCAGCCAACTAGTCGGAGATACGCAGTATTTT. It specifies CASSQLVGDTQYF.

The CDR3 DNA sequence: TGTGCCAGTAGTTTGACAGGAGTCTATGGCTACACCTTC. Amino acid sequence: CASSLTGVYGYTF. This chain links TRBV19 with TRBJ1-2; TRBD1 might be the D (6 bases). From germline, CDR1 is LNHDA and CDR2 SQIVND (reference sequence). This CDR3 comprises 13 residues. Trimming removed 5 bases at V and 4 bases at J, with 11 bases between.

The rearrangement links TRBV1 to TRBJ2-5; TRBD1 is the table's D call, not checked against the DNA. TRBV1 is a known pseudogene. This CDR3 spans 19 amino acids. CDR3 coding DNA: TGCACCAGCAGCCAAGACCGTCCCGGGACAGGGTCGGTTCAAGAGACCCAGTACTTC. It is translated as CTSSQDRPGTGSVQETQYF.

V usage is TRBV7-9 and J usage is TRBJ2-7; D is undetermined. The V end lost 8 bases, the J end lost 3 bases, and 23 bases lay between the germline ends. The CDR3 has 16 amino acids. Germline CDR1 reads SEHNR; CDR2 reads FQNEAQ (reference sequence). The CDR3 protein is CASEFKYGTDRYEQYF. CDR3 in DNA: TGTGCCAGCGAATTCAAGTACGGAACAGACCGCTACGAGCAGTACTTC.